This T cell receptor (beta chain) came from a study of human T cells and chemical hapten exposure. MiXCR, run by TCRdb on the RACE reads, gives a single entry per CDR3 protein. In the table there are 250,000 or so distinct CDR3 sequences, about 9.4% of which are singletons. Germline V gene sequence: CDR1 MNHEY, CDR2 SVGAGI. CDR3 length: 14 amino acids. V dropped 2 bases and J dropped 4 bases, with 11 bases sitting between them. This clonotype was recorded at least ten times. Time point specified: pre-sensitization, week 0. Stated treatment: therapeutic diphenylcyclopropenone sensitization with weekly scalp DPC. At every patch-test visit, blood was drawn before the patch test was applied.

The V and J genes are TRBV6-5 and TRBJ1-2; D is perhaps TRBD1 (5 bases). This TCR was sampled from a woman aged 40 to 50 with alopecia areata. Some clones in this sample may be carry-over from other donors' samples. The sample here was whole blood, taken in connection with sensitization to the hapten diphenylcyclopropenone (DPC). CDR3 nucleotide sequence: TGTGCCAGCAGTTACGATCGGGGGACCTATGGCTACACCTTC. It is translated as CASSYDRGTYGYTF.